This T cell receptor beta chain was obtained from a study of blood T cells in healthy people across ages. Study outcomes and limitations: TCR beta diversity, measured per million T cells, fell in a roughly linear way with age.

The CDR3 covers 14 residues. Germline V gene lookup returns CDR1 SGHKS and CDR2 YYEKEE (reference sequence). V was clipped by 7 bases and J by 3 bases; unmatched bases: 6. This clonotype was seen a few times. What it recognizes is unknown. Staff drew ten milliliters of peripheral blood from each donor. Isolated PBMCs totaled at least 7 million in each sample. Together with a sample-barcoded 5' primer, a J-beta primer mix was included in a second PCR lasting about 7 to 12 cycles. TCRdb re-analysed the 5' RACE reads in MiXCR, keeping a single row per CDR3 protein. This sample has about 290,000 distinct CDR3 sequences, with roughly 29% found just once.

The chain uses TRBV5-5 and TRBJ1-4; TRBD1 matches 7 bases. The specimen sequenced was blood. The clonotype was recovered from an older woman in good health. The CDR3 bases are TGTGCCAGCTCTTCCGGGACAGCTAATGAAAAACTGTTTTTT. It encodes CASSSGTANEKLFF. The whole variable domain, remainder taken from reference TRBV5-5 and TRBJ1-4, is DAGVTQSPTHLIKTRGQQVTLRCSPISGHKSVSWYQQVLGQGPQFIFQYYEKEERGRGNFPDRFSARQFPNYSSELNVNALLLGDSALYLCASSSGTANEKLFFGSGTQLSVL.